This TCR beta chain stems from a study of cytomegalovirus exposure and HLA in healthy donors. About this clone itself: The target antigen is unknown.

Whole-study findings and limits: Per published reports, the classifier diagnosed cytomegalovirus status with high specificity and sensitivity.

Primers included in the PCR were 60 Vbeta and 13 Jbeta primers. Some clones are missing from TCRdb's copy, which holds only in-frame ones; the method was immunoSEQ multiplex PCR. The table lists around 150,000 clones, approximately 87% of them singletons. With V trimmed by 6 bases and J by 5 bases, 15 bases remained unmatched. CDR3 length: 16 amino acids. In germline, CDR1 is SEHNR, CDR2 FQNEAQ (reference sequence). V is TRBV7-9 and J is TRBJ2-5, with 7 bases fitting TRBD1. Sequenced material: PBMCs. The sequence was obtained from a woman aged 30 to 39 in good health and CMV-seronegative. The CDR3 region is CASSSRQGSTRETQYF. CDR3 DNA: TGTGCCAGCAGTTCGCGACAGGGTAGTACGAGGGAGACCCAGTACTTC. Using reference TRBV7-9 and TRBJ2-5 for the parts outside the CDR3, the full variable domain is DTGVSQNPRHKITKRGQNVTFRCDPISEHNRLYWYRQTLGQGPEFLTYFQNEAQLEKSRLLSDRFSAERPKGSFSTLEIQRTEQGDSAMYLCASSSRQGSTRETQYFGPGTRLLVL.